This T cell receptor beta chain is from a study of shared clonotypes between healthy human individuals. This clone has more than one count but fewer than ten. Its antigen is not identified. An assay was performed, and its level was deep. TCRdb's table, derived via immunoSEQ multiplex PCR, lists solely in-frame clones and lacks some. The repertoire includes about 450,000 clones, 79% of them detected once, and about 12% sits in the top ten. V shed 5 bases, J shed 6 bases, and the junction held 13 bases outside the gene matches. Germline CDR1 and CDR2: SQVTM and ANQGSEA. CDR3 length: 15 amino acids. Findings and caveats of the study: The authors sampled blood alone, and tissue repertoires likely differ.

The source of this sequence is a woman aged 40 to 50 in good health. Some clones in this sample may be carry-over from other donors' samples. Material: PBMCs. J is TRBJ2-7 and V is TRBV29-1; the match to TRBD1 covers 10 bases. The CDR3 is CSVRRQGADRVEQYF. In DNA, the CDR3 is TGCAGCGTTCGTCGACAGGGGGCGGACCGGGTCGAGCAGTACTTC.